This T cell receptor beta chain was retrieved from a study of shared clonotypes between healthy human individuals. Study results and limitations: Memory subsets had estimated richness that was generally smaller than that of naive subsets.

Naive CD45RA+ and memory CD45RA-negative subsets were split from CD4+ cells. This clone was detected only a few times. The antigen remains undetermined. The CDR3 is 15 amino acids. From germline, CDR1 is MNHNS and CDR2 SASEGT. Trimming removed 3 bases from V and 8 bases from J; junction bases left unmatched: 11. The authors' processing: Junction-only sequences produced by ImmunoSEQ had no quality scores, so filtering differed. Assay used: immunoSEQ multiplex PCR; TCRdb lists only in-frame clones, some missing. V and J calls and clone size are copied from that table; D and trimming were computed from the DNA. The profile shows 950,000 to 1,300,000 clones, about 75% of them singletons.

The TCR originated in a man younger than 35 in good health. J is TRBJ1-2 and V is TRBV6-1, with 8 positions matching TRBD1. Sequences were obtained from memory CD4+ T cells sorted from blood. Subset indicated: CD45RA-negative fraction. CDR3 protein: CASSDPGGKIIGYTF. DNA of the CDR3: TGTGCCAGCAGTGACCCAGGGGGCAAAATAATAGGCTACACCTTC.